A single sample gave rise to the 7 T cell receptor beta chains below, sequenced in a study of T cells in Graves' hyperthyroidism and ophthalmopathy. RNA transcripts provided the source from which TCR beta CDR3 regions were amplified. The HTBI primer set served for first-round RT-PCR of the TCR CDR3. From the multiplex PCR reads, TCRdb called clonotypes with MiXCR, one entry per CDR3 protein. Of roughly 650,000 distinct CDR3 sequences in the sample, approximately 15% are singletons; the top ten hold about 3.5%. Sequencing was performed on blood. The receptors come from a middle-aged woman with Graves' ophthalmopathy.

This chain uses TRBV29-1 with TRBJ2-5; D possibly corresponds to TRBD2 (6 bases). Looked up from germline, CDR1 is SQVTM and CDR2 is ANQGSEA. The CDR3 extends over 11 amino acids. V lost 6 bases and J lost 5, with 10 bases in between. The CDR3: CSVPSGETQYF. CDR3 nucleotides: TGCAGCGTCCCCAGCGGGGAGACCCAGTACTTC.

The chain recombines TRBV19 with TRBJ2-1, with D maybe TRBD1 (6 bases). This CDR3 is 14 amino acids long. The V gene lost 0 bases and the J gene lost 9 bases, with 12 bases spanning the gap. In germline, CDR1 is LNHDA, CDR2 SQIVND (reference sequence). The CDR3 sequence: CASSIEWGTTEQFF. CDR3 DNA: TGTGCCAGTAGTATAGAGTGGGGGACAACTGAGCAGTTCTTC.

For this clonotype: This could be a read error, since a much larger clone is one nucleotide away. The chain employs TRBV4-1 and TRBJ2-3; D possibly corresponds to TRBD1 (6 bases). This CDR3 comprises 17 residues. CDR1 MGHRA and CDR2 YSYEKL come from the germline V gene. V lost 5 bases to trimming and J lost 2 bases, with 20 bases between them. This CDR3 is CASSSSLQRGFTDTQYF. The CDR3 DNA sequence: TGCGCCAGCAGCTCTTCTCTACAGAGGGGGTTCACAGATACGCAGTATTTT.

Remarks on this clonotype: A much larger clone is a single base away; this may be a read error. V is TRBV20-1 and J is TRBJ2-7, with 7 bases lining up with TRBD1. CDR3 length: 14 amino acids. The germline CDR1 and CDR2 sequences are DFQATT and SNEGSKA (reference sequence). Here the CDR3 DNA reads TGCAGTGCGCTTGCAGGGGGTGAATCCTACGAGCGGTACTTC. Amino acid sequence: CSALAGGESYERYF.

This clonotype was counted many times. The chain carries TRBV28 and TRBJ2-3; D is unresolved. V dropped 3 bases and J dropped 5 bases, with 12 bases sitting between them. The CDR3 has 14 residues. The germline V gene has CDR1 MDHEN and CDR2 SYDVKM. In nucleotides, the CDR3 is TGTGCCAGCAGTTTGGGTAGTATTAAAGATACGCAGTATTTT. Its translation is CASSLGSIKDTQYF.

This clonotype was seen more than once but under ten times. The chain recombines TRBV28 with TRBJ1-4; D not resolved. Germline CDR1 is MDHEN and CDR2 is SYDVKM. Trimming removed 11 bases from V and 5 bases from J, with 15 bases in between. The CDR3 loop spans 13 amino acids. The CDR3 region is CAANQPRNEKLFF. The CDR3 bases are TGTGCCGCAAACCAACCCCGGAATGAAAAACTGTTTTTT.

This clonotype showed up many times. CDR3 region: CASSPEGQNTEAFF. CDR3 DNA sequence: TGTGCCAGCTCACCAGAGGGACAGAACACTGAAGCTTTCTTT. The V call is TRBV18, the J call TRBJ1-1, with D maybe TRBD1 (6 bases). Germline V gives CDR1 KGHSH, CDR2 LQKENI. The ends were cut back, 2 bases at V and 1 base at J, with 8 bases in the middle. The CDR3 runs 14 residues.